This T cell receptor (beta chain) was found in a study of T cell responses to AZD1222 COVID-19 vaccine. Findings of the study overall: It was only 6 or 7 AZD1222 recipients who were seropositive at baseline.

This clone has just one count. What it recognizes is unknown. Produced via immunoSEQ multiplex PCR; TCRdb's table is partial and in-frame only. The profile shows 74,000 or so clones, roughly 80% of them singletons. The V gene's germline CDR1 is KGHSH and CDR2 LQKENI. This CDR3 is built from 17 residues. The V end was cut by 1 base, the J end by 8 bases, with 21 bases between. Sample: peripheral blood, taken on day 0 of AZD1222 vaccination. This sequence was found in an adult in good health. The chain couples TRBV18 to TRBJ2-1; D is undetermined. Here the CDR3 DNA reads TGTGCCAGCTCACCACTCGAGGTACGGAAATTTGCCCATGAGCAGTTCTTC. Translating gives CASSPLEVRKFAHEQFF. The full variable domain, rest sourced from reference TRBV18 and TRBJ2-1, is NAGVMQNPRHLVRRRGQEARLRCSPMKGHSHVYWYRQLPEEGLKFMVYLQKENIIDESGMPKERFSAEFPKEGPSILRIQQVVRGDSAAYFCASSPLEVRKFAHEQFFGPGTRLTVL.